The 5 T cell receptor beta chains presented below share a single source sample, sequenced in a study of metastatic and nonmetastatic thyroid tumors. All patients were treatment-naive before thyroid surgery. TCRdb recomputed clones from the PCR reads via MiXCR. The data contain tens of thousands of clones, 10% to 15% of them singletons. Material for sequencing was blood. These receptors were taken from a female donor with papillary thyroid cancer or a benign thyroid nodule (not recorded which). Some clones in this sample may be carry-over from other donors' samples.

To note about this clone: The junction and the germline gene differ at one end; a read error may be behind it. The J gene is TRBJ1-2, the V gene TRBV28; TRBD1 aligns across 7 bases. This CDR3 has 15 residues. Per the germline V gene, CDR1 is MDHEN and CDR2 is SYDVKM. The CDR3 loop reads CANSPPVQGHYGYTF. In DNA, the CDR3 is TGTGCCAACAGCCCCCCCGTACAGGGGCACTATGGATACACCTTC.

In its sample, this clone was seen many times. CDR3 nucleotides: TGCGCCAGCAGCCAAGGTGACAGGGGGCGGGCTTTCTTT. This translates into CASSQGDRGRAFF. V is TRBV4-3 and J is TRBJ1-1, with 10 bases identical to TRBD1. This CDR3 region has 13 residues. V lost 1 base and J lost 11; bases outside the gene matches: 4. CDR1 and CDR2 from the germline V gene are LGHNA and YSLEER.

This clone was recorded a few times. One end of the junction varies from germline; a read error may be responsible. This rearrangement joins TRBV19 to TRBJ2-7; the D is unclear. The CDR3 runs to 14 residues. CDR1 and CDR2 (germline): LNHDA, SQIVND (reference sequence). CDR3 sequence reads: CARSTERPTHEQYF. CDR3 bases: TGTGCCCGTAGTACGGAGCGTCCGACCCACGAGCAGTACTTC.

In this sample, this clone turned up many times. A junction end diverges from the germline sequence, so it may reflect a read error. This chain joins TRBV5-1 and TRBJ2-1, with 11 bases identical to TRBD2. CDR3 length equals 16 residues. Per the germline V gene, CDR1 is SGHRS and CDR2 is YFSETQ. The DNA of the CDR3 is TGCGCCAGCAGATTGGTCCCCGGGACTAGCGGACGCGAGCAGTTCTTC. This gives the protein CASRLVPGTSGREQFF.

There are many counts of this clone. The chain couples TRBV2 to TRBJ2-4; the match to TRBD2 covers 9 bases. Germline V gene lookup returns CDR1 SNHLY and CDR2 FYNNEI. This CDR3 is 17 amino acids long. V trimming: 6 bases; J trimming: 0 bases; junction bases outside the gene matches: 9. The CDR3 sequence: CASRALGLALAKNIQYF. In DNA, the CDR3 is TGTGCCAGCAGAGCCCTGGGACTAGCCCTAGCCAAAAACATTCAGTACTTC.